This T cell receptor beta chain is from a study of post-analysis software for immune sequencing data. Whole-study results and caveats: Controls significantly exceeded multiple sclerosis patients in normalized Chao1 diversity. TRBV segments more frequent in patients than in controls numbered roughly five and included TRBV5-6, TRBV5-1 and TRBV20-1.

Comment on this clonotype: Its antigen remains unknown.

V dropped 11 bases and J dropped 1; count of bases not matched to a gene: 11. This CDR3 region has 16 residues. Per the germline V gene, CDR1 is SNHLY and CDR2 is FYNNEI. cDNA libraries of TCR beta carried unique molecular identifiers. TCRdb processed the PCR reads anew with MiXCR; each CDR3 protein has one entry. The table includes around 700,000 distinct CDR3 sequences, 59% detected once. The chain couples TRBV2 to TRBJ2-1; 10 nucleotides match TRBD2. The sample comprised blood. This TCR came from a girl aged 2-15 years with multiple sclerosis. The CDR3 loop is CARQSVAGGSYNEQFF. The CDR3 DNA reads as TGTGCCCGCCAGAGTGTAGCGGGAGGATCCTACAATGAGCAGTTCTTC.